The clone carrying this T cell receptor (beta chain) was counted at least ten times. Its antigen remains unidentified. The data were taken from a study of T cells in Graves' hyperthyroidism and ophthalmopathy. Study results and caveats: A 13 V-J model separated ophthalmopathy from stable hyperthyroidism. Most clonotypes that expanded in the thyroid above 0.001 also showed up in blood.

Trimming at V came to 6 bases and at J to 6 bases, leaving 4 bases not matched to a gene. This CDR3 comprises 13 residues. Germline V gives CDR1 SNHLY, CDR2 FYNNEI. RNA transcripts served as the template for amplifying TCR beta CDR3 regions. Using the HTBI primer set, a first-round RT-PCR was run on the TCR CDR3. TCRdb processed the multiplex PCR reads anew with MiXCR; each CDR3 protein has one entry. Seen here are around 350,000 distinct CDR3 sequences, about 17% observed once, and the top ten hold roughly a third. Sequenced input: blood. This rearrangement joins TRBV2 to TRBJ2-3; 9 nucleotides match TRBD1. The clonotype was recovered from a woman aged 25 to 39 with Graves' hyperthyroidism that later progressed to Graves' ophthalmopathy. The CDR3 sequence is CASRGDRADTQYF. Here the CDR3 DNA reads TGTGCCAGCAGAGGGGACAGGGCTGATACGCAGTATTTT.